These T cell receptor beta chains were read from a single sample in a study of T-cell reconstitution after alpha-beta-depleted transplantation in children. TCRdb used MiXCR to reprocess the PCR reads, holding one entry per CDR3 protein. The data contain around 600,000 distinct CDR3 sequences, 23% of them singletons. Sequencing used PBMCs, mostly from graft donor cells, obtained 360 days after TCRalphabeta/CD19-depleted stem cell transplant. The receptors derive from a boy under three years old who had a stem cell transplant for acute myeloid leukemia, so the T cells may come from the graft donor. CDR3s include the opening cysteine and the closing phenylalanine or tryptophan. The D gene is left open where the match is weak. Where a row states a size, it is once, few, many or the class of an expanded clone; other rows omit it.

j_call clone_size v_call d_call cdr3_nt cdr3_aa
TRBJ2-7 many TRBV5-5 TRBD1 TGTGCCAGCAGCTTGGATCAGGGGGCGTCGTCCTACGAGCAGTACTTC CASSLDQGASSYEQYF
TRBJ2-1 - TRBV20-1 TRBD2 TGCAGTGCCCAACTAAGCGGGGGGGTCTCATCCTACAATGAGCAGTTCTTC CSAQLSGGVSSYNEQFF
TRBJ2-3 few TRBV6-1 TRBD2 TGTGCCAGCAGTCGCACAGCGGGGGGGCGAGAAGATACGCAGTATTTT CASSRTAGGREDTQYF
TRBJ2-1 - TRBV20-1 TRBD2 TGCAGCGGCCTTGGACTAGTCTCCTACAATGAGCAGTTCTTC CSGLGLVSYNEQFF
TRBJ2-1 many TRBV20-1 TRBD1 TGCAGTGCCCAGGGGGCGCAGGGGAATGAGCAGTTCTTC CSAQGAQGNEQFF
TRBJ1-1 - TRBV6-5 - TGTGCCAGCATAGTGGCAGGTACTGAAGCTTTCTTT CASIVAGTEAFF
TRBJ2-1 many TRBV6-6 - TGTGCCAGCAGTTACCGGATGCATGAGCAGTTCTTC CASSYRMHEQFF
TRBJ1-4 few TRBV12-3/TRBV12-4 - TGTGCCAGCAGCCCCACAGGGTTACGGGAAAAACTGTTTTTT CASSPTGLREKLFF
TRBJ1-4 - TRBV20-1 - TGCAGTGCTAGATCCCGGGCGAATGAAAAACTGTTTTTT CSARSRANEKLFF
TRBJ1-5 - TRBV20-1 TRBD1 TGCAGTGCTAGTGAGGGACAGCGGGTGAGATCGCCCCAGCATTTT CSASEGQRVRSPQHF
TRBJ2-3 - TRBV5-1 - TGCGCCAGCAGACCCCCACGAGCGGAGAACACAGATACGCAGTATTTT CASRPPRAENTDTQYF
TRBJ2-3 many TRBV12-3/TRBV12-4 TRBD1 TGTGCCAGCAGCCGCCCCCCGACAGGGACTACGCAGTATTTT CASSRPPTGTTQYF
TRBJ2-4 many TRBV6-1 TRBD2 TGTGCCAGCGCCTTCAAGCGGGGGAAAAACATTCAGTACTTC CASAFKRGKNIQYF
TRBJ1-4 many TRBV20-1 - TGCAGTGCTATGGAGACAACTAATGAAAAACTGTTTTTT CSAMETTNEKLFF
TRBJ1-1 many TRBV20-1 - TGCAGTGCTAGAGACCTTGTGGGGTACACTGAAGCTTTCTTT CSARDLVGYTEAFF
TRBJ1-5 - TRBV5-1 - TGCGCCAGCAGCTTGTCAGGGGACCTCAGCAATCAGCCCCAGCATTTT CASSLSGDLSNQPQHF
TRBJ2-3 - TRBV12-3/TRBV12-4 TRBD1 TGTGCCAGCAGTTCCGACAGGGGGTTATGGAGCACAGATACGCAGTATTTT CASSSDRGLWSTDTQYF
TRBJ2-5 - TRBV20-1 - TGCAGTGCTAGACCGGGGGCGAGACAAGAGACCCAGTACTTC CSARPGARQETQYF
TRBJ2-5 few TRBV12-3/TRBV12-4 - TGTGCCAGCAGTTTAACCGGGGGATTACAAGAGACCCAGTACTTC CASSLTGGLQETQYF
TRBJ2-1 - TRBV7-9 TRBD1 TGTGCCAGCAACCGAACCGGGACAGGTCACAATGAGCAGTTCTTC CASNRTGTGHNEQFF
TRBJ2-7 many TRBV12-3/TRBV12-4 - TGTGCCAGCAGTTTCGCAGGTGAAGCCTACGAGCAGTACTTC CASSFAGEAYEQYF
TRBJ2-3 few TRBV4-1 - TGCGCCAGCAGCCTTATAGCGGCGGCGGATACTGATACGCAGTATTTT CASSLIAAADTDTQYF
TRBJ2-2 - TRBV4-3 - TGCGCCAGCAGCCAAGAAGGTGGGAACACCGGGGAGCTGTTTTTT CASSQEGGNTGELFF
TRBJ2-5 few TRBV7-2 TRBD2 TGTGCCAGCAGCAATACCCGAGCAGCGGGGGAGACCCAGTACTTC CASSNTRAAGETQYF